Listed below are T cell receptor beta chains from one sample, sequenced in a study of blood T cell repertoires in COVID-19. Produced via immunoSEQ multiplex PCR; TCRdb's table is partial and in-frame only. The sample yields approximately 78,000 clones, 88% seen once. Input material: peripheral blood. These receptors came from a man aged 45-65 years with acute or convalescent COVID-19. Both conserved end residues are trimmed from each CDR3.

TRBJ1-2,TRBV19,ASSTLGTDYGYT
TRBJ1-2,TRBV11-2,ASRQGPYGYT
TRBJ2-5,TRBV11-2,ASSPGGLETQY
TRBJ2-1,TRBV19,ASSSRTSGAINEQF
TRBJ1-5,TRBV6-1,ASSESGVQPQH
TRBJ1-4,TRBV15,ATSRQEKLF
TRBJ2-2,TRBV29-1,SVESGELF
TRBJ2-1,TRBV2,ASGGTNSYNEQF
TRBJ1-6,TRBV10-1,ASSESTSGVPLH
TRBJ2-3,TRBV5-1,ASSLEKGTGGADTQY
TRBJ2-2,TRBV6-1,ASSELGGGELF
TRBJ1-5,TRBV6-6,ASSYSSDSSNQPQH
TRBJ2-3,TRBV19,ASTDRGQSTDTQY
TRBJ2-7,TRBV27,ASSFNRGTYEQY
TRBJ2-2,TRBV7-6,ASSLLLGTRGTGELF
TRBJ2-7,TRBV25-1,ASTGAYEQY
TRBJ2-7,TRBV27,ASSLRGYTYEQY
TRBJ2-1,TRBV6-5,ASSYSRANEQF
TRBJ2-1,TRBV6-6,ASSITGNEQF
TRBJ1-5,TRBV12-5,ASGSGGSNQPQH
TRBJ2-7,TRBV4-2,ASSPGQTYEQY
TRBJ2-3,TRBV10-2,ASSVVGYTDTQY
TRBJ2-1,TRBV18,ASSPLGLSIHNEQF
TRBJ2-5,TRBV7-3,ASSPGRTSGGNQETQY
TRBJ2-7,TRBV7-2,ASSLEYGGLL
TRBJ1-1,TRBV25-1,ASSLRGQLNTEAF
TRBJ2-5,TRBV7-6,ASSPVGSSGGRETQY
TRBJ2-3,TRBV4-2,ASSLSPGQGDTQY
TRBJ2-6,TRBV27,ASSTIGGTGYSGANVLT
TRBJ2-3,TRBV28,ASSTRQRADTQY
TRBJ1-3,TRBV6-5,ASRRAWDSGNTIY
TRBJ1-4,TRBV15,ATSRKGTGHLGGGEKLF
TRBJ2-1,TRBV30,AWSGPGGPYNEQF
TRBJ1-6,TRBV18,ASSLGTGDPPLH
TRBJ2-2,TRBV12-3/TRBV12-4,ASSRTSTGELF
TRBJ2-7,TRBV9,ASSAPREEQY
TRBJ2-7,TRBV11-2,ASSLEGTSLFEQY
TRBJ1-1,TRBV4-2,ASSLPPVGGVAEAF
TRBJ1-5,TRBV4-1,ASSLPFSNQPQH
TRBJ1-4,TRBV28,ASSLERDRGANEKLF